The clone carrying this T cell receptor beta chain was observed once. Its target is unknown. The data belong to a study of cytomegalovirus exposure and HLA in healthy donors. Study findings and constraints: Analysis performed later showed TCR beta chains linked to HLA being more clonally expanded than equally common others. For most subjects, TCR beta sequences were reported to predict HLA-A and HLA-B alleles with accuracy. Association of a missense DCLRE1C variant with TCR beta V- and J-gene trimming was reported in a later analysis.

Trimming cost V 3 bases and J 5 bases, with 10 bases left between them. The CDR3 is made up of 14 amino acids. Per germline, CDR1 KGHSH and CDR2 LQKENI. PCR amplification relied on 60 Vbeta primers (plus 13 Jbeta primers). Sequenced by immunoSEQ multiplex PCR; TCRdb stores in-frame clones only, minus some. The sample carries some 140,000 clones, about 66% recorded once. The source of this sequence is a human donor in good health. The chain recombines TRBV18 with TRBJ2-2; D unresolved. Sequenced: PBMCs. CDR3 coding DNA: TGTGCCAGCTCACCCCTCGAGGTGACCGGGGAGCTGTTTTTT. Encoded protein: CASSPLEVTGELFF.